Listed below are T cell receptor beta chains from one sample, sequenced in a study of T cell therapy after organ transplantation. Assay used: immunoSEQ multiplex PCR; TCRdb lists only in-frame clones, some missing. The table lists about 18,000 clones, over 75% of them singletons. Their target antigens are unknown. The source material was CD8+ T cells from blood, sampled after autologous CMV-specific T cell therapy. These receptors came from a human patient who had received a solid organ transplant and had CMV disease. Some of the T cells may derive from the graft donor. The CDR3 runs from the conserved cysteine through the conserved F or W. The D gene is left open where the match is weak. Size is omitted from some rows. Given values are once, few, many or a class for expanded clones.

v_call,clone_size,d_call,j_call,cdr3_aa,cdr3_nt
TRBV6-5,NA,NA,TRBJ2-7,CASQTGAYTYEQYF,TGTGCCAGCCAGACCGGGGCCTATACCTACGAGCAGTACTTC
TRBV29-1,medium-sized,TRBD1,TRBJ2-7,CSVESTGGYEQYF,TGCAGCGTTGAGTCGACAGGGGGGTACGAGCAGTACTTC
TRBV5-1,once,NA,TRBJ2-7,CASSLDLREYYEQYF,TGCGCCAGCAGCCTCGACCTCAGGGAATACTACGAGCAGTACTTC
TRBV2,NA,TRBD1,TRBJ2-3,CASWTGQGEADTQYF,TGTGCCAGCTGGACTGGACAGGGGGAGGCAGATACGCAGTATTTT
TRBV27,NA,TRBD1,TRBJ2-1,CASSMDRGAEQFF,TGTGCCAGCAGTATGGACAGGGGGGCAGAGCAGTTCTTC
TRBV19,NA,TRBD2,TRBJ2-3,CASSIAGGLDTQYF,TGTGCCAGTAGTATCGCGGGGGGCTTAGATACGCAGTATTTT
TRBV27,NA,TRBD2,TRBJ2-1,CASSLAGAYNEQFF,TGTGCCAGCAGTTTAGCGGGGGCCTACAATGAGCAGTTCTTC
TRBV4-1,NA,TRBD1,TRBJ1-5,CASSQQDREAQPQHF,TGCGCCAGCAGCCAACAGGACAGGGAAGCTCAGCCCCAGCATTTT
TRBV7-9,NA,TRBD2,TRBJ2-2,CASRDWQGSGSGELFF,TGTGCCAGCAGGGATTGGCAGGGTAGCGGGTCCGGGGAGCTGTTTTTT
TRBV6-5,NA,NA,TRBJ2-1,CASSADEYNEQFF,TGTGCCAGCAGTGCCGACGAATACAATGAGCAGTTCTTC
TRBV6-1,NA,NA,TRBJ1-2,CASSPADF,TGTGCCAGCAGCCCGGCCGACTTC
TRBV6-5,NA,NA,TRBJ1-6,CASTTGGGSPLHF,TGTGCCAGCACCACCGGGGGGGGTTCACCCCTCCACTTT
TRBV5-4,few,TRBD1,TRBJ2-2,CASSSGTGYTGELFF,TGTGCCAGCAGCTCGGGGACAGGGTACACCGGGGAGCTGTTTTTT
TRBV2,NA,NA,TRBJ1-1,CASIGPGYEAFF,TGTGCCAGCATTGGCCCAGGATATGAAGCTTTCTTT
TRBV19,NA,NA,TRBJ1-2,CASSIPRGDPGHGYTF,TGTGCCAGTAGTATCCCGAGGGGGGATCCGGGACATGGCTACACCTTC
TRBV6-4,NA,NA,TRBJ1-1,CASSDGENTEAFF,TGTGCCAGCAGTGACGGGGAAAACACTGAAGCTTTCTTT
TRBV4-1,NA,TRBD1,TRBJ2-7,CASSQDAGQAWEQYF,TGCGCCAGCAGCCAGGACGCTGGACAGGCCTGGGAGCAGTACTTC
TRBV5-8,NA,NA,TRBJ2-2,CASSLRATGELFF,TGTGCCAGCAGCCTGCGAGCCACCGGGGAGCTGTTTTTT
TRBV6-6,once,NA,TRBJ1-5,CASSIGIQNSNQPQHF,TGTGCCAGCAGCATCGGAATCCAGAATAGCAATCAGCCCCAGCATTTT
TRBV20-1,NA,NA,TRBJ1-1,CSARQNTEAFF,TGCAGTGCTAGGCAGAACACTGAAGCTTTCTTT
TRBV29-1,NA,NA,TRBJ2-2,CSVGGDTGELFF,TGCAGCGTTGGCGGGGACACCGGGGAGCTGTTTTTT
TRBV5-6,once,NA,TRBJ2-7,CASSLVQGPYEQYF,TGTGCCAGCAGCTTAGTTCAGGGTCCCTACGAGCAGTACTTC
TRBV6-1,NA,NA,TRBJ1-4,CASSGTEGGNEKLFF,TGTGCCAGCAGCGGTACAGAAGGTGGGAATGAAAAACTGTTTTTT
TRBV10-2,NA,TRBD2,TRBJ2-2,CASSDIAGGSGELFF,TGCGCCAGCAGTGATATAGCGGGAGGGTCCGGGGAGCTGTTTTTT
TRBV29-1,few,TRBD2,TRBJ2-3,CSVEGHGTSGRTDTQYF,TGCAGCGTTGAAGGCCACGGGACTAGCGGGAGGACAGATACGCAGTATTTT
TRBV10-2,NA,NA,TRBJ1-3,CASSEGDDSSGNTIYF,TGCGCCAGCAGTGAGGGAGATGATAGCTCTGGAAACACCATATATTTT
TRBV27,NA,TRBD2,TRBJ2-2,CASSLKRGHTGELFF,TGTGCCAGCAGTTTAAAGCGGGGACACACCGGGGAGCTGTTTTTT
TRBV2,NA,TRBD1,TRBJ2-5,CASSEGRGRGETQYF,TGTGCCAGCAGTGAAGGCAGGGGGCGAGGGGAGACCCAGTACTTC
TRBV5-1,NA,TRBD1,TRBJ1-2,CASSFFRGGGEHGYTF,TGCGCCAGCAGCTTTTTTCGGGGAGGGGGCGAGCATGGCTACACCTTC
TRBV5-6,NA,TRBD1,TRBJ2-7,CASSLLTGGSYEQYF,TGTGCCAGCAGCTTGTTGACAGGGGGTAGCTACGAGCAGTACTTC
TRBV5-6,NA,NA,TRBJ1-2,CASSQSPANYGYTF,TGTGCCAGCAGCCAGAGTCCAGCTAACTATGGCTACACCTTC
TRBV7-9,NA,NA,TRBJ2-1,CASSYGGTRQISYNEQFF,TGTGCCAGCAGCTATGGAGGAACTAGGCAAATATCCTACAATGAGCAGTTCTTC
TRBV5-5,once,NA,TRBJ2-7,CASSFNWGLYEQYF,TGTGCCAGCAGCTTTAATTGGGGGCTCTACGAGCAGTACTTC
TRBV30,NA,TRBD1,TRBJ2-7,CAWRGTGSYEQYF,TGTGCCTGGAGGGGGACAGGGTCCTACGAGCAGTACTTC
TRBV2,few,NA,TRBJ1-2,CASRVELSYGYTF,TGTGCCAGCAGGGTGGAACTGAGCTATGGCTACACCTTC
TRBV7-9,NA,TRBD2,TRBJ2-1,CASSLIPTSDEQFF,TGTGCCAGCAGCTTAATCCCGACTAGCGATGAGCAGTTCTTC
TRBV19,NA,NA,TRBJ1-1,CASSGGRAEAFF,TGTGCCAGTAGTGGTGGCAGGGCTGAAGCTTTCTTT
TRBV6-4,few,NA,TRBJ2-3,CASSDNPGGTDTQYF,TGTGCCAGCAGTGATAACCCCGGGGGCACAGATACGCAGTATTTT
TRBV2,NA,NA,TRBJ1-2,CASGGSISYGYTF,TGTGCCAGCGGGGGTTCAATCTCCTATGGCTACACCTTC
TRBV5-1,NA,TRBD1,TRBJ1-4,CASSPAGTAARKLFF,TGCGCCAGCAGCCCAGCCGGGACAGCTGCGCGAAAACTGTTTTTT
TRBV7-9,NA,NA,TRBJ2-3,CASSLGPQYTDTQYF,TGTGCCAGCAGCTTAGGCCCGCAATACACAGATACGCAGTATTTT
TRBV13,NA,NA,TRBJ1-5,CASSPFGGPQHF,TGTGCCAGCAGCCCCTTCGGTGGGCCCCAGCATTTT
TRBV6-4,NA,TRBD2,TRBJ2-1,CASSGTSGGAGEQFF,TGTGCCAGCAGTGGAACTAGCGGGGGGGCGGGTGAGCAGTTCTTC
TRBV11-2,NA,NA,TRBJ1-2,CASSLGGEHYGYTF,TGTGCCAGCAGCTTAGGCGGGGAGCACTATGGCTACACCTTC
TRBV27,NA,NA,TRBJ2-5,CASSLSFQETQYF,TGTGCCAGCAGTTTATCGTTTCAAGAGACCCAGTACTTC
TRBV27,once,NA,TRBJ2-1,CASTLGSGGDNEQFF,TGTGCCAGCACCCTAGGGTCAGGGGGGGACAATGAGCAGTTCTTC
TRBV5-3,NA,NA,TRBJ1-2,CASSFQSNYGYTF,TGTGCCAGCAGCTTTCAGTCTAACTATGGCTACACCTTC
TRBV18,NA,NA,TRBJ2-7,CASSPRRGTATYEQYF,TGTGCCAGCTCACCAAGGCGGGGGACAGCGACCTACGAGCAGTACTTC
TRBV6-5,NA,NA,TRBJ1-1,CASSYSPGRNTEAFF,TGTGCCAGCAGTTACTCGCCGGGGAGGAACACTGAAGCTTTCTTT
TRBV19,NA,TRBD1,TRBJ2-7,CASSDWDRGYEQYF,TGTGCCAGTAGTGACTGGGACAGGGGCTACGAGCAGTACTTC
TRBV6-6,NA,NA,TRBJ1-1,CASSSYEAFF,TGTGCCAGCAGTAGTTATGAAGCTTTCTTT
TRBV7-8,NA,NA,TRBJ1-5,CASSLGRRAGNQPQHF,TGTGCCAGCAGCTTAGGCAGGCGAGCCGGCAATCAGCCCCAGCATTTT
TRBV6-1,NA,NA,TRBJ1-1,CASSLTGFRGTEAFF,TGTGCCAGCAGTTTAACAGGGTTCCGGGGCACTGAAGCTTTCTTT
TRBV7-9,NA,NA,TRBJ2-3,CASSYPGVSTDTQYF,TGTGCCAGCAGCTACCCGGGAGTGAGCACAGATACGCAGTATTTT
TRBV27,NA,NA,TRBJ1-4,CASSLVVERAEKLFF,TGTGCCAGCAGTTTAGTAGTGGAGAGGGCCGAAAAACTGTTTTTT
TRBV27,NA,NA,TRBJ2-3,CASSLHPGAPFPADTQYF,TGTGCCAGCAGCTTACACCCCGGAGCGCCATTCCCCGCAGATACGCAGTATTTT